This paragraph covers one TCR beta chain sequence. The antigen remains unidentified. Sequencing was performed with immunoSEQ multiplex PCR; in TCRdb, only in-frame clones are kept and a portion is missing. This sample carries 2 million to 2.5 million clones, approximately 90% of them seen once, and the ten largest clones take approximately 0.39%. This sample was taken from a study of shared clonotypes between healthy human individuals. Study-wide points: The study found roughly 5% of naive CD4 clonotypes shared across a handful of donors. Clonotype sharing among donors was thought likely to change with sequencing depth.

The germline V gene has CDR1 SGHTA and CDR2 FQGNSA. The CDR3 totals 16 residues. V was cut by 2 bases and J by 1 base, with 12 bases left in between. Sequenced: naive CD4+ T cells from PBMCs. Subset of the sample: CD45RA+ positively selected. The chain carries TRBV7-2 and TRBJ1-5; the D is unclear. The sequence was collected from a man younger than 30 in good health. Some clones in this sample may be carry-over from other donors' samples. The CDR3 reads CASSLTPIRSNQPQHF. The CDR3 DNA reads TGTGCCAGCAGCTTAACCCCGATTAGGAGCAATCAGCCCCAGCATTTT.